The clone carrying this T cell receptor beta chain occurred once. Its antigen remains unidentified. V gave up 5 bases and J gave up 4 bases, with 9 bases separating them. CDR1 is SSHAT, CDR2 FNYEAQ, per germline (reference sequence). This CDR3 contains 13 residues. Primers included in the PCR were 60 Vbeta and 13 Jbeta primers. TCRdb's copy holds only in-frame clones and misses some; the assay was immunoSEQ multiplex PCR. This sample has roughly 20,000 clones; roughly four fifths occur once, and the top ten carry about a fifth. The record originates from a study of cytomegalovirus exposure and HLA in healthy donors. Study findings and constraints: Later on, a genetic analysis was performed. It linked a missense variant in DCLRE1C with V- and J-gene trimming of TCR beta. Many donors shared some public TCRs, even though most TCR sequences were rare.

The gene calls are TRBV7-7 and TRBJ2-1; D possibly corresponds to TRBD1 (6 bases). The source material was PBMCs. The TCR comes from a human donor in good health. This chain's CDR3 is CASSAGQYNEQFF. The CDR3 bases are TGTGCCAGCAGCGCTGGACAGTACAATGAGCAGTTCTTC.